These 25 T cell receptor beta chains were sequenced from one sample in a study of control samples from healthy donors and cancer patients. Measured with immunoSEQ multiplex PCR; TCRdb has only the in-frame clones, and not every one. The sample lists about 96,000 clones, roughly 93% occurring once. The specimen was blood. The origin of the receptors is a man in his late teens or twenties in good health.

The rearrangement joins TRBV19 to TRBJ2-7; D gene unclear. The germline gives CDR1 LNHDA, CDR2 SQIVND (reference sequence). V was pared by 5 bases and J by 0 bases, with 14 bases between. The CDR3 runs 15 residues. In nucleotides, the CDR3 is TGTGCCAGTAGTGTAAGCAGTTCGAGCTCCTACGAGCAGTACTTC. Its translation is CASSVSSSSSYEQYF.

V and J are TRBV7-3 and TRBJ2-2; the match to TRBD1 covers 10 bases. After removal of 8 bases from V and 5 bases from J, the junction contained 8 bases not matched to a gene. The CDR3 spans 15 residues. From germline, CDR1 is SGHTA and CDR2 FQGTGA. The CDR3 sequence is CASGHGTGVTGELFF. As DNA, the CDR3 is TGTGCCAGCGGACACGGGACAGGGGTGACCGGGGAGCTGTTTTTT.

This chain connects TRBV2 to TRBJ1-6, with D unresolved. The V gene's germline CDR1 is SNHLY and CDR2 FYNNEI. V shed 2 bases and J shed 13 bases, with 9 bases lying between them. There are 12 residues in the CDR3. The CDR3 region is CASSERRAPLHF. As DNA, the CDR3 is TGTGCCAGCAGTGAACGAAGGGCTCCCCTCCACTTT. Full variable domain (missing parts from reference TRBV2 and TRBJ1-6): EPEVTQTPSHQVTQMGQEVILRCVPISNHLYFYWYRQILGQKVEFLVSFYNNEISEKSEIFDDQFSVERPDGSNFTLKIRSTKLEDSAMYFCASSERRAPLHFGNGTRLTVT.

The gene calls are TRBV29-1 and TRBJ2-5; 9 bases are shared with TRBD2. J gave up 2 bases and V 1 base, and 5 bases lay outside the gene matches. CDR1 is SQVTM and CDR2 is ANQGSEA in the germline V gene. This CDR3 has 15 amino acids. The CDR3 coding sequence is TGCAGCGTTGAAGTGAGACTAGCGGATCAAGAGACCCAGTACTTC. This codes for CSVEVRLADQETQYF. Drawing the rest from reference TRBV29-1 and TRBJ2-5, the complete variable domain is SAVISQKPSRDICQRGTSLTIQCQVDSQVTMMFWYRQQPGQSLTLIATANQGSEATYESGFVIDKFPISRPNLTFSTLTVSNMSPEDSSIYLCSVEVRLADQETQYFGPGTRLLVL.

CDR3 DNA sequence: TGTGCCAGCAGCCCCCAAGATAGGTGGGGTGGGAACACTGAAGCTTTCTTT. Its protein product is CASSPQDRWGGNTEAFF. The gene calls are TRBV14 and TRBJ1-1; D remains unclear. Germline values: CDR1 SGHDN, CDR2 FVKESK. Trimming removed 4 bases from V and 1 base from J, with 19 bases in between. CDR3 length: 17 residues.

Only one count was recorded for this clone. The chain combines TRBV29-1 with TRBJ1-5, with TRBD1 as a possible D gene (6 bases). The CDR3 covers 14 residues. CDR1 and CDR2 from the germline V gene are SQVTM and ANQGSEA. The germline V and J ends were trimmed by 3 bases and 4 bases, with 13 bases remaining between them. The CDR3 DNA reads as TGCAGCGTTGATGAGGGGGTCCCGAATCAGCCCCAGCATTTT. Protein sequence: CSVDEGVPNQPQHF.

The V and J genes are TRBV6-4 and TRBJ2-2, with 9 bases fitting TRBD1. The CDR3 runs to 16 residues. Germline trimming cut 6 bases from V and 3 bases from J; bases unmatched to any gene: 8. Germline-derived CDR1 and CDR2 are MRHNA and SNTAGT. The DNA for the CDR3 is TGTGCCAGCAGCGAGGGGACAGGGTCCTACACCGGGGAGCTGTTTTTT. Amino acids: CASSEGTGSYTGELFF.

A few counts support this clone. The rearrangement uses TRBV3-1 (or the pseudogene TRBV3-2) and TRBJ2-3; D possibly matches TRBD1 or TRBD2 (5 bases each). The length of the CDR3 is 15 residues. The V gene's germline CDR1 is LGHDT and CDR2 YNNKEL (reference sequence). V gave up 0 bases and J gave up 0 bases, with 7 bases separating them. CDR3 coding DNA: TGTGCCAGCAGCCAAGACGGGGCTAGCACAGATACGCAGTATTTT. The encoded protein is CASSQDGASTDTQYF.

The J gene is TRBJ2-6, the V gene TRBV24-1; 7 bases match TRBD1. Looked up from germline, CDR1 is KGHDR and CDR2 is SFDVKD. This CDR3 has 18 amino acids. V dropped 8 bases and J dropped 0; count of bases not matched to a gene: 12. The CDR3 loop reads CATKPFGQANSGANVLTF. In nucleotides, the CDR3 is TGTGCCACCAAACCCTTCGGACAGGCCAACTCTGGGGCCAACGTCCTGACTTTC.

The J gene is TRBJ2-7, the V gene TRBV2, with D possibly TRBD1 on 6 matching bases. The CDR3 spans 15 residues. Looked up from germline, CDR1 is SNHLY and CDR2 is FYNNEI. Trimming took off 7 bases at V and 6 bases at J, with 22 bases between the two ends. DNA for the CDR3: TGTGCCAGCACGGTGGGGGCTTCAGGGGATGGCGAGCAGTACTTC. It translates to CASTVGASGDGEQYF. Based on the CDR3 plus reference TRBV2 and TRBJ2-7, the full variable domain is EPEVTQTPSHQVTQMGQEVILRCVPISNHLYFYWYRQILGQKVEFLVSFYNNEISEKSEIFDDQFSVERPDGSNFTLKIRSTKLEDSAMYFCASTVGASGDGEQYFGPGTRLTVT.

The rearrangement links TRBV18 to TRBJ1-5; no clear D gene. The CDR3 extends over 12 amino acids. Germline-derived CDR1 and CDR2 are KGHSH and LQKENI. The V and J ends lost 5 bases and 4 bases respectively, with 6 bases between them. The CDR3 is CASSSGNQPQHF. The CDR3 DNA sequence: TGTGCCAGCTCATCCGGGAATCAGCCCCAGCATTTT.

The chain couples TRBV3-1 (or the pseudogene TRBV3-2) to TRBJ2-1; D gene ambiguous. The CDR3 has 17 residues. The ends were cut back, 0 bases at V and 0 bases at J, with 12 bases in the middle. Germline-derived CDR1 and CDR2 are LGHDT and YNNKEL (reference sequence). The CDR3 protein is CASSQDSRWRSYNEQFF. For the CDR3, the DNA is TGTGCCAGCAGCCAAGATAGTAGGTGGCGCTCCTACAATGAGCAGTTCTTC.

The J gene is TRBJ2-3, the V gene TRBV29-1, with 15 bases identical to TRBD2. CDR3 length equals 16 residues. V shed 6 bases, J shed 6 bases, and the junction held 10 bases outside the gene matches. In germline, CDR1 is SQVTM, CDR2 ANQGSEA. Here the CDR3 DNA reads TGCAGCGTCCTAGGACTAGCGGGAGGGCTGGGGGATACGCAGTATTTT. Translation: CSVLGLAGGLGDTQYF.

The count of this clone is one. The rearrangement links TRBV27 to TRBJ2-1, with D unresolved. Per germline, CDR1 MNHEY and CDR2 SMNVEV (reference sequence). This CDR3 is built from 13 residues. V gave up 0 bases and J gave up 11 bases, with 11 bases separating them. For the CDR3, the DNA is TGTGCCAGCAGTTTATCCGCGACAACGAAGCAGTTCTTC. Translated, it gives CASSLSATTKQFF.

The CDR3 protein is CASSFIRGQGVHEQYF. In nucleotides, the CDR3 is TGTGCCAGCAGTTTCATTAGAGGACAGGGAGTTCACGAGCAGTACTTC. This chain uses TRBV6-5 with TRBJ2-7; 8 bases align to TRBD1. The ends lost 4 bases at V and 5 bases at J; junction bases unmatched: 13. CDR1 MNHEY and CDR2 SVGAGI come from the germline V gene. The CDR3 is made up of 16 amino acids.

Only one count was recorded for this clone. The gene calls are TRBV5-1 and TRBJ2-1; 11 bases are shared with TRBD2. CDR3 length: 17 residues. V trimming: 4 bases; J trimming: 2 bases; junction bases outside the gene matches: 8. The V gene's germline CDR1 is SGHRS and CDR2 YFSETQ. CDR3 sequence reads: CASSLGTSGLAYNEQFF. The CDR3 region has the DNA TGCGCCAGCAGCCTCGGGACTAGCGGCCTCGCCTACAATGAGCAGTTCTTC.

The V and J genes are TRBV2 and TRBJ1-1; 10 nucleotides match TRBD1. V shed 4 bases, J shed 4 bases, and the junction held 3 bases outside the gene matches. Germline V gives CDR1 SNHLY, CDR2 FYNNEI. The CDR3 totals 14 residues. Here the CDR3 DNA reads TGTGCCAGCAGTGCCGGACAGGGGGGCACTGAAGCTTTCTTT. As protein: CASSAGQGGTEAFF.

The rearrangement uses TRBV5-6 and TRBJ1-6, with unresolved D. The CDR3 has 15 amino acids. The V end was cut by 4 bases, the J end by 7 bases, with 15 bases between. Germline assignment: CDR1 SGHDT and CDR2 YYEEEE. The CDR3: CASSPVSNSNSPLHF. The CDR3 nucleotides read TGTGCCAGCAGCCCCGTTTCGAACAGCAATTCACCCCTCCACTTT.

The chain combines TRBV5-4 with TRBJ2-2; 8 bases match TRBD2. The V gene end was trimmed by 6 bases and the J gene end by 1 base; junction bases not matched to a gene: 8. This CDR3 region has 16 residues. In germline, CDR1 is SGHNT, CDR2 YYREEE (reference sequence). In nucleotides, the CDR3 is TGTGCCAGCACCCTAGGTGCGGGAGGGAACACCGGGGAGCTGTTTTTT. Protein: CASTLGAGGNTGELFF.

The chain links TRBV10-2 to TRBJ1-5; D ambiguous. The CDR3 is 15 residues long. Trimming removed 3 bases at V and 1 base at J, with 10 bases between. Germline V gene data show CDR1 as WSHSY and CDR2 as SAAADI. CDR3 in DNA: TGCGCCAGCAGTGAAGGTAGGGTCAGCAATCAGCCCCAGCATTTT. The encoded protein is CASSEGRVSNQPQHF.

This clone was observed at least ten times. The same CDR3 also results from other DNA sequences found in this sample. The V call is TRBV12-3 or TRBV12-4, the J call TRBJ2-5; no firm D call. The CDR3 has 13 residues. V lost 1 base and J lost 4, with 7 bases in between. CDR3 residues: CASSLGPGETQYF. In DNA form, the CDR3 reads TGTGCCAGCAGTTTAGGCCCGGGAGAGACCCAGTACTTC.

The rearrangement links TRBV6-5 to TRBJ1-2; tentatively, D is TRBD1 (5 bases). Between the trimmed V and J ends, which lost 9 bases and 2 bases, there was a span of 10 bases. The germline V gene has CDR1 MNHEY and CDR2 SVGAGI. This CDR3 spans 12 amino acids. The CDR3 protein is CASGGGNYGYTF. CDR3 nucleotides: TGTGCCAGTGGGGGAGGAAACTATGGCTACACCTTC.

The J gene is TRBJ2-5, the V gene TRBV30; a possible D gene is TRBD2 (6 bases). CDR3 size: 15 residues. The V gene lost 5 bases and the J gene lost 2 bases, with 18 bases spanning the gap. From germline, CDR1 is GTSNPN and CDR2 SVGIG (reference sequence). CDR3 nucleotide sequence: TGTGCCTGGTATGGGGCAGCCGCGGGGCAAGAGACCCAGTACTTC. Translated: CAWYGAAAGQETQYF.

J is TRBJ2-7 and V is TRBV5-1; TRBD1 matches 9 bases. Trimming at V came to 3 bases and at J to 6 bases, leaving 10 bases not matched to a gene. This CDR3 comprises 15 residues. Germline V CDR1 and CDR2: SGHRS, YFSETQ. This CDR3 is CASSSAGTGLAEQYF. CDR3 bases: TGCGCCAGCAGCTCGGCCGGGACAGGGCTGGCCGAGCAGTACTTC.

V is TRBV10-2 and J is TRBJ1-1; 8 bases are a match to TRBD1. This CDR3 is built from 12 residues. Germline V lookup: CDR1 WSHSY, CDR2 SAAADI. V was clipped by 9 bases and J by 7 bases; unmatched bases: 7. CDR3 loop: CASMTGAGEAFF. The CDR3 nucleotides are TGCGCCAGTATGACAGGGGCGGGTGAAGCTTTCTTT.